These 20 T cell receptor beta chains came from one sample sequenced in a study of monozygotic twins with inflammatory bowel disease (dated by TCRdb to the late 2010s). Receptors were amplified or captured by 5' RACE. TCRdb lists the instrument as Illumina HiSeq 2500. Once TCRdb had reprocessed the reads, it stored one entry per CDR3 protein sequence and supplied no DNA. The sample's clone listing holds a few hundred thousand distinct CDR3 sequences. Around 1.5% of the sample belongs to the ten largest clones. The sample taken for sequencing was blood. The receptors shown here come from a human donor with ulcerative colitis or Crohn's disease, or a healthy co-twin of an affected twin (not recorded which).

The chain carries TRBV10-3 and TRBJ1-1; the D call from TCRdb, TRBD1, cannot be confirmed without DNA. The germline gives CDR1 ENHRY, CDR2 SYGVKD. This CDR3 is 14 amino acids long. The CDR3 is CAIAPGGLNTEAFF.

The rearrangement links TRBV6-5 to TRBJ2-7; TCRdb returns TRBD1, unconfirmable since there is no DNA. The length of the CDR3 is 13 residues. Per germline, CDR1 MNHEY and CDR2 SVGAGI. This CDR3 is CASKGQDTYEQYF.

The rearrangement links TRBV20-1 to TRBJ1-5. Germline V CDR1 and CDR2: DFQATT, SNEGSKA (reference sequence). The CDR3 totals 14 residues. CDR3 in amino acids: CSARVRSYNQPQHF.

The V and J genes are TRBV2 and TRBJ2-1; no DNA is available, so the TRBD1 call from TCRdb remains unchecked. The length of the CDR3 is 14 residues. Germline CDR1 SNHLY, CDR2 FYNNEI. The CDR3 loop is CASSQTRQGNEQFF.

The chain employs TRBV5-1 and TRBJ1-1; TCRdb's D gene call, TRBD1, goes unchecked for lack of DNA. Germline CDR1 reads SGHRS; CDR2 reads YFSETQ. The CDR3 sequence is 14 residues long. The CDR3 loop is CASSREGADTEAFF. The full variable domain, with the rest looked up from reference TRBV5-1 and TRBJ1-1, is KAGVTQTPRYLIKTRGQQVTLSCSPISGHRSVSWYQQTPGQGLQFLFEYFSETQRNKGNFPGRFSGRQFSNSRSEMNVSTLELGDSALYLCASSREGADTEAFFGQGTRLTVV.

The V gene is TRBV10-3, the J gene TRBJ2-7; TCRdb designates TRBD2, a call that cannot be tested without DNA. The CDR3 loop spans 13 amino acids. Per germline, CDR1 ENHRY and CDR2 SYGVKD. CDR3 protein: CAINSGGSYEQYF.

The chain combines TRBV3-1 with TRBJ2-3; the D gene TCRdb calls, TRBD2, cannot be checked with no DNA. CDR1 is LGHDT and CDR2 is YNNKEL in the germline V gene (reference sequence). CDR3 length: 15 residues. CDR3 loop: CASSQKGPGTDTQYF.

The chain is built from TRBV11-1 and TRBJ2-2; TCRdb proposes TRBD1, but this gene call is untestable without DNA. CDR3 length: 15 amino acids. Per germline, CDR1 SGHAT and CDR2 FQDESV (reference sequence). The CDR3 spells CASSRRQGDTGELFF.

V and J are TRBV3-1 and TRBJ2-7; TCRdb calls TRBD2, which cannot be checked without DNA. The CDR3 covers 15 residues. Per the germline V gene, CDR1 is LGHDT and CDR2 is YNNKEL (reference sequence). CDR3 in amino acids: CASSSRQPVSRGTYF.

The chain employs TRBV20-1 and TRBJ2-1; TCRdb indicates TRBD2, and absent DNA this call remains unverified. This CDR3 comprises 14 residues. Germline V gene data show CDR1 as DFQATT and CDR2 as SNEGSKA (reference sequence). CDR3 in amino acids: CSAWTSSSYNEQFF.

V gene TRBV7-2 combines with J gene TRBJ1-4; lacking DNA, the TRBD1 call made by TCRdb goes unchecked. CDR1 SGHTA and CDR2 FQGNSA come from the germline V gene. This CDR3 region has 16 residues. CDR3 protein: CASSLQGLGTNEKLFF.

The gene calls are TRBV7-6 and TRBJ1-2. This CDR3 is 15 amino acids long. CDR1 is SGHVS, CDR2 FNYEAQ, per germline. Here the CDR3 reads CASSPRGGPAYGYTF.

This chain connects TRBV6-2 or TRBV6-3 to TRBJ2-7; TCRdb outputs TRBD2, but without DNA this stays unchecked. CDR1 MNHEY and CDR2 SVGEGT come from the germline V gene. This CDR3 region has 19 residues. The CDR3 is CASSHNSGLAGRPSDEQYF.

V usage is TRBV12-3 or TRBV12-4 and J usage is TRBJ2-5. This CDR3 is 14 amino acids long. The CDR3: CASSKKQAEETQYF.

V and J are TRBV19 and TRBJ1-1; the D call of TRBD1 rests on TCRdb alone, since no DNA is present to check it. CDR1 and CDR2 (germline): LNHDA, SQIVND (reference sequence). The CDR3 sequence is 13 residues long. CDR3 loop: CASTGLWGTEAFF.

The chain uses TRBV24-1 and TRBJ2-2; the TCRdb call, TRBD2, lacks DNA for checking. CDR1 and CDR2 from the germline V gene are KGHDR and SFDVKD. This CDR3 contains 16 residues. The CDR3: CATSEPSGGGTGELFF.

The CDR3 loop reads CASSVAGQGDTGELFF. The rearrangement joins TRBV9 to TRBJ2-2; lacking DNA, the TRBD1 call made by TCRdb goes unchecked. Germline CDR1 reads SGDLS; CDR2 reads YYNGEE. The CDR3 extends over 16 amino acids.

V is TRBV5-1 and J is TRBJ1-2; the D call from TCRdb, TRBD1, cannot be confirmed without DNA. Germline assignment: CDR1 SGHRS and CDR2 YFSETQ. This CDR3 contains 14 residues. CDR3 in amino acids: CASSFYGTDYGYTF.

The J gene is TRBJ2-1, the V gene TRBV11-3; TCRdb picks TRBD1, but there is no DNA to check that call. Germline V gives CDR1 SGHNT, CDR2 YENEEA. The CDR3 totals 16 residues. The CDR3 spells CASSLGATGGGNEQFF.

The V and J genes are TRBV20-1 and TRBJ2-2. This CDR3 spans 15 amino acids. The V gene's germline CDR1 is DFQATT and CDR2 SNEGSKA (reference sequence). This chain's CDR3 is CSAREATLRTGELFF.